This is a list of T cell receptor beta chains from one sample in a study of blood T cell repertoires in COVID-19. Using immunoSEQ multiplex PCR, the repertoire was profiled, and TCRdb retains in-frame clones only, with some absent. The table lists about 400,000 clones, roughly 90% of them singletons. Sequencing input: peripheral blood. Receptors were obtained from a woman in her 30s with active or convalescent COVID-19. CDR3s include the opening cysteine and the closing phenylalanine or tryptophan. A D gene is named only where the DNA matches it firmly. Clone sizes are given selectively: once, few, many, or a class where the clone is expanded.

>NA|TRBV14|TRBJ2-1|16|NA
TGTGCCAGCAGCGAAGGGTGGGACTTACTATACAATGAGCAGTTCTTC
CASSEGWDLLYNEQFF
>TRBD1|TRBV30|TRBJ2-7|13|NA
TGTGCCTGGGACGGGGACAGAACCTACGAGCAGTACTTC
CAWDGDRTYEQYF
>NA|TRBV6-5|TRBJ2-3|15|NA
TGTGCCAGCAGTTACTACTATGGGCGGGGCGATACGCAGTATTTT
CASSYYYGRGDTQYF
>NA|TRBV19|TRBJ1-5|16|NA
TGTGCCAGTAGTATTCCAGGGCAGGGGCGTCATCAGCCCCAGCATTTT
CASSIPGQGRHQPQHF
>NA|TRBV10-3|TRBJ2-3|13|NA
TGTGCCATCAATGAAGGACTGGGGGGTACGCAGTATTTT
CAINEGLGGTQYF
>NA|TRBV2|TRBJ2-2|13|NA
TGTGCCAGCATGGCCCTGTGGTCCGGGGAGCTGTTTTTT
CASMALWSGELFF
>TRBD1|TRBV7-2|TRBJ1-2|17|NA
TGTGCCAGCAGCTTAGCGGGATCTCAGGGGGCGACGAGTGGCTACACCTTC
CASSLAGSQGATSGYTF
>NA|TRBV27|TRBJ1-6|15|NA
TGTGCCAGCAGAACCGACAGGAGTCAAAATTCACCCCTCCACTTT
CASRTDRSQNSPLHF
>NA|TRBV15|TRBJ1-1|15|once
TGTGCCACCAGCAGAGATACCGGGGGTCTCACTGAAGCTTTCTTT
CATSRDTGGLTEAFF
>TRBD1|TRBV6-5|TRBJ2-7|13|NA
TGTGCCAGTCGGGACAGGGTCACCTACGAGCAGTACTTC
CASRDRVTYEQYF
>NA|TRBV9|TRBJ1-1|14|NA
TGTGCCAGCAGCGTATCTGGAGGGGCCACTGAAGCTTTCTTT
CASSVSGGATEAFF
>NA|TRBV5-1|TRBJ1-2|13|NA
TGCGCCAGCAGGGCAGGGATTAACTATGGCTACACCTTC
CASRAGINYGYTF
>NA|TRBV3-1/TRBV3-2|TRBJ1-5|13|NA
TGTGCCAGCAGCCAAGACAACAATCAGCCCCAGCATTTT
CASSQDNNQPQHF
>NA|TRBV6-5|TRBJ2-3|12|NA
TGTGCCACCACAGGAAGGGGGGATACGCAGTATTTT
CATTGRGDTQYF
>NA|TRBV27|TRBJ2-1|14|once
TGTGCCAGCAGTTTAGAGGCCTTGAACAATGAGCAGTTCTTC
CASSLEALNNEQFF
>TRBD1|TRBV4-2|TRBJ1-5|15|NA
TGTGCCAGCAGCCAGGGGGGACAGGGGGGTCAGCCCCAGCATTTT
CASSQGGQGGQPQHF
>TRBD1|TRBV5-4|TRBJ2-7|13|NA
TGTGCCAGCAGCGGACAGGACTCCTACGAGCAGTACTTC
CASSGQDSYEQYF
>NA|TRBV6-6|TRBJ1-5|13|NA
TGTGCCAGCAGTTTTCGGGAGATTCAGCCCCAGCATTTT
CASSFREIQPQHF
>NA|TRBV6-4|TRBJ2-1|16|NA
TGTGCCAGCAGCGAGATTGGTACAGTCTCCTACAATGAGCAGTTCTTC
CASSEIGTVSYNEQFF
>NA|TRBV18|TRBJ1-4|15|NA
TGTGCCAGCTCACCGATCAGGGGCTGGGAGGAAAAACTGTTTTTT
CASSPIRGWEEKLFF
>NA|TRBV3-1/TRBV3-2|TRBJ2-1|12|once
TGTGCCAGTGGGACTGTATACAATGAGCAGTTCTTC
CASGTVYNEQFF
>TRBD1|TRBV4-1|TRBJ1-5|15|few
TGCGCCAGCAGCCGAGCACAGGGGGAGGATCAGCCCCAGCATTTT
CASSRAQGEDQPQHF
>NA|TRBV10-3|TRBJ2-3|16|NA
TGTGCCATCAGTGAGTCGAGGCTCGACGGCACAGATACGCAGTATTTT
CAISESRLDGTDTQYF
>TRBD1|TRBV5-1|TRBJ1-4|15|NA
TGCGCCAGCAGCTTGCCCGGGACAGGAAATGAAAAACTGTTTTTT
CASSLPGTGNEKLFF
>TRBD1|TRBV5-4|TRBJ1-4|18|NA
TGTGCCAGCAGCTTGGTGACAGGGGGCTATGCAACTAATGAAAAACTGTTTTTT
CASSLVTGGYATNEKLFF
>NA|TRBV7-2|TRBJ1-5|17|NA
TGTGCCAGCAGCTTAGGGTTAGGGGGGGCAGGCTATCAGCCCCAGCATTTT
CASSLGLGGAGYQPQHF
>TRBD1|TRBV5-6|TRBJ1-5|17|NA
TGTGCCAGCAGCTTGGGAACCGACAGGGGCTATAATCAGCCCCAGCATTTT
CASSLGTDRGYNQPQHF
>TRBD1|TRBV19|TRBJ1-1|15|NA
TGTGCCAGCTCACAGGGGCCCCGATTGAACACTGAAGCTTTCTTT
CASSQGPRLNTEAFF
>NA|TRBV11-2|TRBJ1-3|16|NA
TGTGCCAGCAGCTTAGGCAGGGCTCTTGCAGAAAACACCATATATTTT
CASSLGRALAENTIYF
>NA|TRBV5-1|TRBJ2-2|14|once
TGCGCCAGCAGCTTGGCCGGGGGAACCGGGGAGCTGTTTTTT
CASSLAGGTGELFF
>TRBD2|TRBV6-5|TRBJ2-3|14|NA
TGTGCCAGCAGTTACGGACTAGCAAGGGATACGCAGTATTTT
CASSYGLARDTQYF
>TRBD1|TRBV6-5|TRBJ1-2|15|NA
TGTGCCAGCAGCGGGGACAGGGCCCCCGACTATGGCTACACCTTC
CASSGDRAPDYGYTF
>NA|TRBV5-1|TRBJ1-1|13|NA
TGCGCCAGCAGCGCGGGATCGAACACTGAAGCTTTCTTT
CASSAGSNTEAFF
>NA|TRBV6-1|TRBJ2-1|17|NA
TGTGCCAGCAGTGCCCAGTGGGGGGGCGCGATTGGCAATGAGCAGTTCTTC
CASSAQWGGAIGNEQFF
>NA|TRBV2|TRBJ1-1|12|few
TGTGCCAGTCTCGGGGTGGCAGTTCTAGCTTTCTTT
CASLGVAVLAFF
>NA|TRBV19|TRBJ1-2|13|NA
TGTGCCAGTAGTATCATGGCGGTCTATGGCTACACCTTC
CASSIMAVYGYTF
>NA|TRBV6-5|TRBJ1-1|13|NA
TGTGCCAGCATCGGGTCAGTGAACACTGAAGCTTTCTTT
CASIGSVNTEAFF
>NA|TRBV24-1|TRBJ2-1|20|NA
TGTGCCACCAGTGATTTGGTTTTCCTAGCCGATATAAGCTCCTACAATGAGCAGTTCTTC
CATSDLVFLADISSYNEQFF
>NA|TRBV10-3|TRBJ1-4|15|NA
TGTGCCATCAGTGCGGCGGGGGCCGGGAGAGAAAAACTGTTTTTT
CAISAAGAGREKLFF
>TRBD1|TRBV6-5|TRBJ2-7|15|NA
TGTGCCAGCAGTTACCTCGGACAGGGGACCTACGAGCAGTACTTC
CASSYLGQGTYEQYF
>TRBD1|TRBV9|TRBJ1-2|16|NA
TGTGCCAGCAGCTCGGGACAGCACACTACTAACTATGGCTACACCTTC
CASSSGQHTTNYGYTF
>TRBD1|TRBV18|TRBJ1-1|13|NA
TGTGCCAGCTCACGGGACAGGGCAGCACAAGCTTTCTTT
CASSRDRAAQAFF
>NA|TRBV5-1|TRBJ2-7|14|NA
TGCGCCAGCAGCTTCCGGGCCGGGCGGGACGAGCAGTACTTC
CASSFRAGRDEQYF
>TRBD1|TRBV5-1|TRBJ1-2|15|NA
TGCGCCAGCAGCTCCACAGGGGTCGGGGATTATGGCTACACCTTC
CASSSTGVGDYGYTF
>NA|TRBV19|TRBJ1-5|14|NA
TGTGCCAGTAGTATGGGGGACACCAATCAGCCCCAGCATTTT
CASSMGDTNQPQHF
>TRBD1|TRBV10-2|TRBJ1-1|13|NA
TGCGCCAGCAGGGACAGGGAGTCCACTGAAGCTTTCTTT
CASRDRESTEAFF
>NA|TRBV19|TRBJ1-2|11|NA
TGTGCCAGTACGTCCGGGTATGGCTACACCTTC
CASTSGYGYTF
>NA|TRBV11-2|TRBJ1-3|14|NA
TGTGCCAGCAGCCCGGAGTTTATTGGAAACACCATATATTTT
CASSPEFIGNTIYF
>TRBD1|TRBV10-1|TRBJ1-4|15|NA
TGCGCCAGCAGTGAAACAGGGGCAACTAATGAAAAACTGTTTTTT
CASSETGATNEKLFF
>TRBD1|TRBV27|TRBJ1-6|15|few
TGTGCCAGCAAGCCCGGGACAGGGCAAAATTCACCCCTCCACTTT
CASKPGTGQNSPLHF
>TRBD1|TRBV6-2/TRBV6-3|TRBJ1-1|16|NA
TGTGCCAGCAGTTACTCGAGGGACAGGGTTTTCGCTGAAGCTTTCTTT
CASSYSRDRVFAEAFF
>NA|TRBV18|TRBJ1-2|13|NA
TGTGCCAGCTCACCGGACAGCAACTATGGCTACACCTTC
CASSPDSNYGYTF
>TRBD1|TRBV2|TRBJ1-1|12|few
TGTGCCAGCAGGGGACAGGGCGCTGAAGCTTTCTTT
CASRGQGAEAFF